This T cell receptor (beta chain) comes out of a study of CD8 T cells in ankylosing spondylitis. This clonotype was picked up a small number of times. Its antigen remains unknown. Germline trimming cut 0 bases from V and 4 bases from J; bases unmatched to any gene: 12. This CDR3 region has 18 residues. Looked up from germline, CDR1 is SGHTA and CDR2 is FQGNSA. TCRdb independently ran MiXCR on the 5' RACE reads; one entry per CDR3 protein. The table records 750,000 to 850,000 distinct CDR3 sequences, approximately 12% of them present only once. Study results and caveats: A TCR beta motif of roughly eight highly homologous variants seemed to mark ankylosing spondylitis blood.

The chain is built from TRBV7-2 and TRBJ2-3; TRBD2 aligns across 8 bases. Material: blood, either unsorted or a sorted T cell fraction (not recorded which). The TCR originated in a male donor with ankylosing spondylitis. The CDR3 nucleotides read TGTGCCAGCAGCTTAGCTTTCGATTGGGCGGGGGGATCAGATACGCAGTATTTT. This encodes CASSLAFDWAGGSDTQYF.